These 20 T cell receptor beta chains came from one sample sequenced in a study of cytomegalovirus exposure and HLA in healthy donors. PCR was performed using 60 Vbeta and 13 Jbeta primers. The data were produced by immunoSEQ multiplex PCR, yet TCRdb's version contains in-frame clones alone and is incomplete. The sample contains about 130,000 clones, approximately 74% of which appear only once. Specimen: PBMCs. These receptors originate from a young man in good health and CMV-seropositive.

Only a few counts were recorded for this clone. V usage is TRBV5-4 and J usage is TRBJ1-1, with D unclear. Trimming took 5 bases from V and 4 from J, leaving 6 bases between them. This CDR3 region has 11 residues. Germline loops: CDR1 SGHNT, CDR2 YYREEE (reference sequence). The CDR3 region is CASSFSTEAFF. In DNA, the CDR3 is TGTGCCAGCAGTTTCAGCACTGAAGCTTTCTTT.

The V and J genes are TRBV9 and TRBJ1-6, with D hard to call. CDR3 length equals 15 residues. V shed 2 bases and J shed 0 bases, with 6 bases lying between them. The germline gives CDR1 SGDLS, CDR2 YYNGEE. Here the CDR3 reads CASSVQSSYNSPLHF. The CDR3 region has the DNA TGTGCCAGCAGCGTTCAGTCCTCCTATAATTCACCCCTCCACTTT.

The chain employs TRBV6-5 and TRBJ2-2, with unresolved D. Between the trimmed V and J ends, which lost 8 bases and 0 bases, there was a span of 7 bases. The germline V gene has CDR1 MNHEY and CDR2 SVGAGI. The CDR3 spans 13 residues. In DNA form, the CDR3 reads TGTGCCAGCGCGGCCGCGAACACCGGGGAGCTGTTTTTT. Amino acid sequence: CASAAANTGELFF.

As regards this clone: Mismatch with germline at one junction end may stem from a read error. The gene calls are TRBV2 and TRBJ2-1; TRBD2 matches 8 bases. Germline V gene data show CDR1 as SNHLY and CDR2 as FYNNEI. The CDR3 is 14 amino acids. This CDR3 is CARSGLAPNNEQFF. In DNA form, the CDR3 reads TGTGCCAGGAGTGGACTAGCCCCCAACAATGAGCAGTTCTTC.

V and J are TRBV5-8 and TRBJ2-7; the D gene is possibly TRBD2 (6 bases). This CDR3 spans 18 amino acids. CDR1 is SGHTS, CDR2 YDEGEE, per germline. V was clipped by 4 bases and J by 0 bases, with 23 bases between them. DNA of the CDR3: TGTGCCAGCAGCGTATTCCGGGGACTGAGTCTTAGCTCCTACGAGCAGTACTTC. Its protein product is CASSVFRGLSLSSYEQYF.

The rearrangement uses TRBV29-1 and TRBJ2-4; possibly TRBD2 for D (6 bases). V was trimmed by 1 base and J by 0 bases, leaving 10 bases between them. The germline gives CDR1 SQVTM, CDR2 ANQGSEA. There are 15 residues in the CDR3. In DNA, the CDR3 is TGCAGCGTTGAAGGCGGGGATTTAGCCAAAAACATTCAGTACTTC. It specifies CSVEGGDLAKNIQYF.

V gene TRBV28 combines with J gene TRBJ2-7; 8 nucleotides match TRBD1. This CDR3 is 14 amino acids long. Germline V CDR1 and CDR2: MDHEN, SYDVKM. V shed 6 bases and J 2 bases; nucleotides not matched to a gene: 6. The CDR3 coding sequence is TGTGCCAGCAGAACGACAGGGGTAACCTACGAGCAGTACTTC. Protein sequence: CASRTTGVTYEQYF.

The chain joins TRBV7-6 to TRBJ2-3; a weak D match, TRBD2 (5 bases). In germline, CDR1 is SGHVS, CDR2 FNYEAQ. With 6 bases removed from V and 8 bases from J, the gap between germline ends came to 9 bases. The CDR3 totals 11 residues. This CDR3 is CASSPGLTQYF. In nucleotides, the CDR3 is TGTGCCAGCAGTCCCGGACTTACGCAGTATTTT. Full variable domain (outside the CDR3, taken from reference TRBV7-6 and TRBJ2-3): GAGVSQSPRYKVTKRGQDVALRCDPISGHVSLYWYRQALGQGPEFLTYFNYEAQQDKSGLPNDRFSAERPEGSISTLTIQRTEQRDSAMYRCASSPGLTQYFGPGTRLTVL.

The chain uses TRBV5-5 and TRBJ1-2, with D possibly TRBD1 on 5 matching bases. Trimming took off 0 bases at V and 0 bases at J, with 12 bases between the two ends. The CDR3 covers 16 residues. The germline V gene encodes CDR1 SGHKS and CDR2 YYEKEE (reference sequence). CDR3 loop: CASSLEPRDANYGYTF. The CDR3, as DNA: TGTGCCAGCAGCTTGGAACCCAGGGATGCTAACTATGGCTACACCTTC.

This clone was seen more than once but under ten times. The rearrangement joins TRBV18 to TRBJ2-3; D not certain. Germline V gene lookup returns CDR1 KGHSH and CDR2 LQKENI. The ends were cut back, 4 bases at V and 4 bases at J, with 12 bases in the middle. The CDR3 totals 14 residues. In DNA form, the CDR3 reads TGTGCCAGCTCACTGGCCCTAGATGCAGATACGCAGTATTTT. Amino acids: CASSLALDADTQYF. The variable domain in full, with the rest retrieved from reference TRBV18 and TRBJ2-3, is NAGVMQNPRHLVRRRGQEARLRCSPMKGHSHVYWYRQLPEEGLKFMVYLQKENIIDESGMPKERFSAEFPKEGPSILRIQQVVRGDSAAYFCASSLALDADTQYFGPGTRLTVL.

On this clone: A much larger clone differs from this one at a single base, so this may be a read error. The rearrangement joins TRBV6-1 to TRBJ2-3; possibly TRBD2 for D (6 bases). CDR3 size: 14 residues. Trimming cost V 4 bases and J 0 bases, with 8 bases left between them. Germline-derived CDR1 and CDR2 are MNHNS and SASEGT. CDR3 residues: CASSAGTSTDTQYF. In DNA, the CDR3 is TGTGCCAGCAGTGCGGGGACTAGCACAGATACGCAGTATTTT.

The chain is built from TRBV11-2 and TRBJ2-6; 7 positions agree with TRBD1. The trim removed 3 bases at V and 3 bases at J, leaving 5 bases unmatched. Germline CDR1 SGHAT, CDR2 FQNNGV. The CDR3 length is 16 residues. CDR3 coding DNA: TGTGCCAGCAGCTTGACAGGGAAGAGTGGGGCCAACGTCCTGACTTTC. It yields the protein CASSLTGKSGANVLTF.

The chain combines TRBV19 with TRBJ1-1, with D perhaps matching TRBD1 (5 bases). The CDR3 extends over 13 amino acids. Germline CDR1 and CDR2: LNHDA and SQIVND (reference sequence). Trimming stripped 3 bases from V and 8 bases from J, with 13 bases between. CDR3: CASSILQGREAFF. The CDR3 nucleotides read TGTGCCAGTAGTATCCTCCAGGGAAGGGAAGCTTTCTTT.

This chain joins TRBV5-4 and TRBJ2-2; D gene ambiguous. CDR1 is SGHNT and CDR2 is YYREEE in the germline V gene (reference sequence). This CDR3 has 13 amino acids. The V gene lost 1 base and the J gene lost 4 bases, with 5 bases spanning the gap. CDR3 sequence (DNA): TGTGCCAGCAGCTTGTCCTTCACCGGGGAGCTGTTTTTT. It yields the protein CASSLSFTGELFF.

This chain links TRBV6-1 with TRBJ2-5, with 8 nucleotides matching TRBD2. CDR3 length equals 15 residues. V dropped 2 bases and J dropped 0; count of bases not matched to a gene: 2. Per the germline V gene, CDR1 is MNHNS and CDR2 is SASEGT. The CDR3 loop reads CASSEFGGDQETQYF. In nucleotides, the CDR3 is TGTGCCAGCAGTGAATTCGGGGGGGACCAAGAGACCCAGTACTTC.

The CDR3 DNA reads as TGTGCCAGCAGCCAAGAAGCCAGGGCCCCCTCACCCCTCCACTTT. Its translation: CASSQEARAPSPLHF. V usage is TRBV4-2 and J usage is TRBJ1-6, with a weak D call TRBD1 (5 bases). V was cut by 0 bases and J by 10 bases, with 13 bases left in between. Germline-derived CDR1 and CDR2 are LGHNA and YNFKEQ. The CDR3 has 15 amino acids.

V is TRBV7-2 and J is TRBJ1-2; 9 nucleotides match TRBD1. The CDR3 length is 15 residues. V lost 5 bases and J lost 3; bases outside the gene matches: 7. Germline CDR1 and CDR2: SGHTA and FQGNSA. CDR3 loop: CASSPRTGDYYGYTF. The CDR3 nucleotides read TGTGCCAGCAGCCCCCGGACAGGGGATTACTATGGCTACACCTTC.

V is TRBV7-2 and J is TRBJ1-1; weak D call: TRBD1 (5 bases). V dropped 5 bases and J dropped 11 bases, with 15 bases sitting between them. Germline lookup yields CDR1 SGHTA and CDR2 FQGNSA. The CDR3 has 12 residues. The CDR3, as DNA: TGTGCCAGCAGCCCCGGCCGGGGGTGGGCTTTCTTT. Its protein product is CASSPGRGWAFF.

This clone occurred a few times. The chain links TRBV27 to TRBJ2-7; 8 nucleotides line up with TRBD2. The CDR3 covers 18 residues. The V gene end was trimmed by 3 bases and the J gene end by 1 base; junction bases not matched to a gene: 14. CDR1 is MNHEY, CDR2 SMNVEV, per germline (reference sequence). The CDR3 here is CASSFRGGPGRLSYEQYF. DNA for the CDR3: TGTGCCAGCAGTTTTCGGGGGGGACCGGGCCGACTATCCTACGAGCAGTACTTC.

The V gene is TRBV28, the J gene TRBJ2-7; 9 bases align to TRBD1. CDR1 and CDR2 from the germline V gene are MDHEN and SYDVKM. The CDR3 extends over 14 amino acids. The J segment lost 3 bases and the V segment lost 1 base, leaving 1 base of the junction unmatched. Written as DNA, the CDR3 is TGTGCCAGCAGTTTATTGGACAGGGGCTACGAGCAGTACTTC. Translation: CASSLLDRGYEQYF. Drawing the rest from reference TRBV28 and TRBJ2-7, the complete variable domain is DVKVTQSSRYLVKRTGEKVFLECVQDMDHENMFWYRQDPGLGLRLIYFSYDVKMKEKGDIPEGYSVSREKKERFSLILESASTNQTSMYLCASSLLDRGYEQYFGPGTRLTVT.